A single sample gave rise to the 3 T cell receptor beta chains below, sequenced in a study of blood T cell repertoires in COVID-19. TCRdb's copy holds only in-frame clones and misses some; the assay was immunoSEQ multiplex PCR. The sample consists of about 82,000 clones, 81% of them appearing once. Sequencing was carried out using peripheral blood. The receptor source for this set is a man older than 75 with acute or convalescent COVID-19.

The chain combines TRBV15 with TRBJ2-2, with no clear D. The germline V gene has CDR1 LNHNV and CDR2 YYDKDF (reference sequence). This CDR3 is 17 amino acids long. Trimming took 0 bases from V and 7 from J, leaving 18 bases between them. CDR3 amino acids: CATSRDIGRSHGGELFF. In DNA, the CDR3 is TGTGCCACCAGCAGAGATATCGGCAGGTCCCACGGCGGGGAGCTGTTTTTT.

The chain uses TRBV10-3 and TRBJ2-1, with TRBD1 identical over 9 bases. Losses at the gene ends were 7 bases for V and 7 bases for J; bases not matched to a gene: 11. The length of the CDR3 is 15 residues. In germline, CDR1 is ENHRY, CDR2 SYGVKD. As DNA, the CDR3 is TGTGCCATCACTTCCGGGACAGGGAGGGAGAATGAGCAGTTCTTC. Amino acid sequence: CAITSGTGRENEQFF.

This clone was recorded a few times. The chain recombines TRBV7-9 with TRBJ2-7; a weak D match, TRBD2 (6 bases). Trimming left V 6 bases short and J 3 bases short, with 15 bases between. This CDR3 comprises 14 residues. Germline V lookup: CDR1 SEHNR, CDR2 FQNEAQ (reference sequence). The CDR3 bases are TGTGCCAGCAGTAGTCGGCGGGAATTCTACGAGCAGTACTTC. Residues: CASSSRREFYEQYF.